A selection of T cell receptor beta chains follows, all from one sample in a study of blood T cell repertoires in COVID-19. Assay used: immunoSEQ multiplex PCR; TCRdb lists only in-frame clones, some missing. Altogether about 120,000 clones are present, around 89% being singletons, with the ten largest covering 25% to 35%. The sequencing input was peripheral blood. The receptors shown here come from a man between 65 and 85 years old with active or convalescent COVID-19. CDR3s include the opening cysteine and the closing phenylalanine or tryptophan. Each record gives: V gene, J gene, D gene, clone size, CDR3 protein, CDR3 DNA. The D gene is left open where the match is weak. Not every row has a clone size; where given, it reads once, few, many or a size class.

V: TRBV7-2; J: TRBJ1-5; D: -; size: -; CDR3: CASSRDFSNQPQHF; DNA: TGTGCCAGCAGCCGGGACTTTAGCAATCAGCCCCAGCATTTT
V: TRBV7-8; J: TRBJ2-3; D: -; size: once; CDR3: CASSLGRFTDTQYF; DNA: TGTGCCAGCAGCCTGGGCCGATTCACAGATACGCAGTATTTT
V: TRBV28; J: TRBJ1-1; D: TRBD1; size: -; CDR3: CASRLGQRNTEAFF; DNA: TGTGCCAGCAGGCTGGGACAGAGGAACACTGAAGCTTTCTTT
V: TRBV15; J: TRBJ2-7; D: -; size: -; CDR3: CATSRAGSSYEQYF; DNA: TGTGCCACCAGCAGGGCGGGATCCTCCTACGAGCAGTACTTC
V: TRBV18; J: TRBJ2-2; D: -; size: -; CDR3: CASSRPSGDTGELFF; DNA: TGTGCCAGCTCACGTCCGAGCGGAGACACCGGGGAGCTGTTTTTT
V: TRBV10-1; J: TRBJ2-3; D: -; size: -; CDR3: CAWWILPTDTQYF; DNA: TGCGCCTGGTGGATACTACCGACGGATACGCAGTATTTT
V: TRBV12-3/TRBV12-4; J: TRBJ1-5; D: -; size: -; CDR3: CSTKYSNQPQHF; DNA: TGTTCGACAAAGTATAGCAATCAGCCCCAGCATTTT
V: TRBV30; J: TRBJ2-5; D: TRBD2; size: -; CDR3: CAWSVQWTSGVQETQYF; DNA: TGTGCCTGGAGTGTTCAATGGACTAGCGGGGTACAAGAGACCCAGTACTTC
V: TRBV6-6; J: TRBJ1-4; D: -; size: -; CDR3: CASTWPTNEKLFF; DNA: TGTGCCAGCACATGGCCGACTAATGAAAAACTGTTTTTT
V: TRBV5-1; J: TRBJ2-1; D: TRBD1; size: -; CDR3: CASSLTPGQGARNEQFF; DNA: TGCGCCAGCAGCTTGACCCCTGGACAGGGGGCGAGGAATGAGCAGTTCTTC
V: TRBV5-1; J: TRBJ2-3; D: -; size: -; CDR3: CASSLNSGVTDTQYF; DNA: TGCGCCAGCAGCTTGAACAGCGGAGTCACAGATACGCAGTATTTT
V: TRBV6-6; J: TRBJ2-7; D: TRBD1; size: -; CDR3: CASRDRIQSYEQYF; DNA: TGTGCCAGCAGGGACAGGATCCAATCCTACGAGCAGTACTTC
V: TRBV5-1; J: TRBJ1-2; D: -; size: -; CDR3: CASSLVQGGGYTF; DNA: TGCGCCAGCAGCTTGGTTCAGGGTGGGGGCTACACCTTC
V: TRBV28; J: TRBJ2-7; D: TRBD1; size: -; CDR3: CASSPDRGFSYEQYF; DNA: TGTGCCAGCAGCCCTGACAGGGGCTTTTCCTACGAGCAGTACTTC
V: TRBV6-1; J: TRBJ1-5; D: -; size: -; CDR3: CASSEIGNQPQHF; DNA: TGTGCCAGCAGTGAAATCGGCAATCAGCCCCAGCATTTT
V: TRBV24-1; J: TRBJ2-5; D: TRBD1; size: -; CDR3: CATSDPGQGVGEQETQYF; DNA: TGTGCCACCAGTGATCCCGGACAGGGAGTCGGAGAACAAGAGACCCAGTACTTC
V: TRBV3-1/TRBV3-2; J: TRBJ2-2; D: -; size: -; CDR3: CASNYGGANTGELFF; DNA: TGTGCCAGCAATTATGGAGGGGCGAACACCGGGGAGCTGTTTTTT
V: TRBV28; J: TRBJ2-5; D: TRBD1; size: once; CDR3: CASSLSGGTQYF; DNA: TGTGCCAGCAGTTTATCAGGGGGGACCCAGTACTTC
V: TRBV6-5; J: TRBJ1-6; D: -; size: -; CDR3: CASSYGRRHNSPLHF; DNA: TGTGCCAGCAGTTACGGGAGACGGCATAATTCACCCCTCCACTTT
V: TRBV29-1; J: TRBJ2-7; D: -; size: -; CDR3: CSVEAPSYEQYF; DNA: TGCAGCGTTGAAGCCCCTTCCTACGAGCAGTACTTC
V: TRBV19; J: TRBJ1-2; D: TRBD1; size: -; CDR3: CASQDRDRVLGYGYTF; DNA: TGTGCCAGTCAAGACCGGGACAGGGTTTTAGGCTATGGCTACACCTTC
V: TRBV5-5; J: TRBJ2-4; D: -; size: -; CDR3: CASSQGLAKNIQYF; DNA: TGTGCCAGCAGCCAGGGGCTAGCCAAAAACATTCAGTACTTC
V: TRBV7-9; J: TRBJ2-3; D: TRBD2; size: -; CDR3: CASSPSVGREGQRTDTQYF; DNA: TGTGCCAGCAGCCCCTCGGTGGGGCGGGAGGGCCAGCGCACAGATACGCAGTATTTT
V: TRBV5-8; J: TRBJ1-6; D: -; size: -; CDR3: CASSSTASSYNSPLHF; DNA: TGTGCCAGCAGTTCGACAGCCAGCTCCTATAATTCACCCCTCCACTTT
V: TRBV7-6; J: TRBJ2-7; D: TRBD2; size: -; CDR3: CASSPRTSGRETYEQYF; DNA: TGTGCCAGCAGCCCACGGACTAGCGGGAGGGAAACCTACGAGCAGTACTTC
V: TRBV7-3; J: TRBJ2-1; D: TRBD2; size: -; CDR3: CASSRTSGSDNEQFF; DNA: TGTGCCAGCAGTAGGACTAGCGGGAGCGACAATGAGCAGTTCTTC
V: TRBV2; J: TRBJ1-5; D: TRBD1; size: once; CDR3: CASSEGQGALQPQHF; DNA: TGTGCCAGCAGTGAAGGGCAGGGGGCACTTCAGCCCCAGCATTTT
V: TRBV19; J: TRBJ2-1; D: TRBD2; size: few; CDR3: CASSIGLAGAYNEQFF; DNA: TGTGCCAGTAGTATTGGACTAGCGGGAGCCTACAATGAGCAGTTCTTC
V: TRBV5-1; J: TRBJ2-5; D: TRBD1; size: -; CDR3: CASSLSPGQQETQYF; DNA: TGCGCCAGCAGCTTATCACCGGGACAGCAAGAGACCCAGTACTTC
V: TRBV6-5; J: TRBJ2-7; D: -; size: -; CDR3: CASSPRLVDEQYF; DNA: TGTGCCAGCAGCCCAAGACTAGTCGACGAGCAGTACTTC
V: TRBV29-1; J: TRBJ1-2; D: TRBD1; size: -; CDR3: CSVPDRYYGYTF; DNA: TGCAGCGTTCCGGACAGGTATTATGGCTACACCTTC
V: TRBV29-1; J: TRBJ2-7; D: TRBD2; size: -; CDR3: CSVVGSGRKYEQYF; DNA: TGCAGCGTTGTCGGAAGCGGGAGGAAGTACGAGCAGTACTTC
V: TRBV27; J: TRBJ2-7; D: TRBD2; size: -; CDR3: CASGTSVAYEQYF; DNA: TGTGCCAGCGGAACTAGCGTAGCCTACGAGCAGTACTTC
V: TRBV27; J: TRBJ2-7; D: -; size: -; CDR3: CASSSLQGAYEQYF; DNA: TGTGCCAGCAGTTCCTTACAGGGAGCCTACGAGCAGTACTTC
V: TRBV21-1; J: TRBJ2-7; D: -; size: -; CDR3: CASSNTGMTSGSTYEQYF; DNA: TGTGCCAGCAGCAACACCGGGATGACTAGCGGGTCTACCTACGAGCAGTACTTC
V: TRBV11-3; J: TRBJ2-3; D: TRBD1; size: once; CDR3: CASSSGQGLDTQYF; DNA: TGTGCCAGCAGCTCCGGACAGGGGTTAGATACGCAGTATTTT
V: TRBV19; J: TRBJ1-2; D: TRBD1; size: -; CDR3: CASSIDWTGGAGYGYTF; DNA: TGTGCCAGTAGTATAGATTGGACAGGGGGCGCGGGCTATGGCTACACCTTC
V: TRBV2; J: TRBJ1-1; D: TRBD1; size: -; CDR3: CASSRTGGPEAFF; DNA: TGTGCCAGCAGTAGGACAGGGGGCCCTGAAGCTTTCTTT
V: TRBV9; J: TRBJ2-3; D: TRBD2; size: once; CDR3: CASSPGLAGYTDTQYF; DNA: TGTGCCAGCAGCCCCGGACTAGCGGGATACACAGATACGCAGTATTTT
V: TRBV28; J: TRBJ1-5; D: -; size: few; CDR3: CASSLGQAQRPQHF; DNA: TGTGCCAGCAGTCTGGGGCAGGCTCAGCGGCCCCAGCATTTT
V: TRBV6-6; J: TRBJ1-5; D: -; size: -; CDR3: CASRTSPPINQPQHF; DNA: TGTGCCAGCAGAACATCCCCACCGATCAATCAGCCCCAGCATTTT
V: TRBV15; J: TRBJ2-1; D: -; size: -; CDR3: CATSRDRDNEQFF; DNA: TGTGCCACCAGCAGAGATCGGGACAATGAGCAGTTCTTC
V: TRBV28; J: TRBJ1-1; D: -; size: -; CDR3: CASSLPDFISTEAFF; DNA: TGTGCCAGCAGTTTGCCTGACTTTATTTCCACTGAAGCTTTCTTT
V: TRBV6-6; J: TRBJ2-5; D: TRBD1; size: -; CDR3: CASSPGAAQGVRETQYF; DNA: TGTGCCAGCAGTCCCGGAGCGGCACAGGGGGTTAGGGAGACCCAGTACTTC
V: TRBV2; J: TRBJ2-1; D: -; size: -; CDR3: CASSFGQILNEQFF; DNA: TGTGCCAGCAGCTTCGGACAGATTCTCAATGAGCAGTTCTTC
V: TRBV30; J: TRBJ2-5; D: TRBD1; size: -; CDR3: CAWSSGGGETQYF; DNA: TGTGCCTGGAGTTCAGGGGGCGGTGAGACCCAGTACTTC
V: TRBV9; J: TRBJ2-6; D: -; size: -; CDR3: CASSVAGRGANVLTF; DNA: TGTGCCAGCAGCGTAGCAGGGCGTGGGGCCAACGTCCTGACTTTC
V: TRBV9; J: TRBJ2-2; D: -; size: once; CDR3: CASSLGGPGGATNTGELFF; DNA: TGTGCCAGCAGCTTGGGAGGACCCGGTGGAGCAACGAACACCGGGGAGCTGTTTTTT
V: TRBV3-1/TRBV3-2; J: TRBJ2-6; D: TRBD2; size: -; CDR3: CASSPISFGLAPSGANVLTF; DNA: TGTGCCAGCAGCCCAATCTCCTTCGGACTAGCCCCCTCTGGGGCCAACGTCCTGACTTTC
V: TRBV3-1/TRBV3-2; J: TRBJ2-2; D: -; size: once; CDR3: CASSRGHGLVGELFF; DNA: TGTGCCAGCAGCCGGGGACATGGGTTGGTCGGGGAGCTGTTTTTT
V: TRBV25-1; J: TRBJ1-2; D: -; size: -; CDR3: CASSEYAGTGYGYTF; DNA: TGTGCCAGCAGTGAATATGCGGGCACGGGTTATGGCTACACCTTC
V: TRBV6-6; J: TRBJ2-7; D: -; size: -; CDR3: CASSPDGGDPYEQYF; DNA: TGTGCCAGCAGCCCCGATGGGGGCGACCCCTACGAGCAGTACTTC
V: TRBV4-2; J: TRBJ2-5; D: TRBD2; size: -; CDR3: CASSQASGRVGETQYF; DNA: TGTGCCAGCAGCCAAGCTAGCGGGAGGGTCGGTGAGACCCAGTACTTC
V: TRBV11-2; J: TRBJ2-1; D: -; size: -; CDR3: CASSLGAVAKQFF; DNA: TGTGCCAGCAGCTTAGGAGCGGTGGCAAAGCAGTTCTTC
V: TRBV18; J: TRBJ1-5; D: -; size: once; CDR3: CASSPLYTGDQPQHF; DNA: TGTGCCAGCTCACCACTTTACACCGGGGATCAGCCCCAGCATTTT
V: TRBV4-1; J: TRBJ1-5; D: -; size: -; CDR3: CASSLQVSQPQHF; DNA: TGCGCCAGCAGCCTACAGGTTAGCCAGCCCCAGCATTTT
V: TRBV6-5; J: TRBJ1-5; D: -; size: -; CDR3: CASSFWPGSNQPQHF; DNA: TGTGCCAGCAGTTTCTGGCCAGGAAGCAATCAGCCCCAGCATTTT
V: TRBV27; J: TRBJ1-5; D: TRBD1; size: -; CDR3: CASSRTGTGNNQPQHF; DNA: TGTGCCAGCAGTAGAACTGGGACAGGGAACAATCAGCCCCAGCATTTT
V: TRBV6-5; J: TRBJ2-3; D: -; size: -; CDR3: CASLGGRPSGTQYF; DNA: TGTGCCAGCCTCGGAGGCCGACCTTCCGGTACGCAGTATTTT